This TCR beta chain was found in a study of T cells after yellow fever vaccination. Study-level findings and limits: From the bulk population, abundant clonotypes could contaminate and appear within FACS-sorted repertoires. At approximately 95% for CD4 and approximately 88% for CD8, most primary-vaccination clones showed up again after the booster. A small share of clonotypes appeared in both CD4 and CD8 compartments.

The study made its TCR cDNA through 5'RACE template switching. That step introduced a universal primer site along with UMIs. TCRdb called the 5' RACE reads again in MiXCR, with one record for every CDR3 protein. This table has 450,000 to 550,000 distinct CDR3 sequences, roughly 22% appearing once. This clonotype was seen only a few times. Antigen: not known. The TCR sequence derives from a young man who received the YFV17D yellow fever vaccine. This material consisted of PBMCs, taken more than 20 days after the first yellow fever vaccination.

For the CDR3, the DNA is TGCGCCAGCAGCTTGGAGGGCTATTGGGATGAGCAGTTCTTC. Translating gives CASSLEGYWDEQFF. The V gene is TRBV5-1, the J gene TRBJ2-1; D is unresolved. This CDR3 spans 14 amino acids. V was pared by 0 bases and J by 8 bases, with 12 bases between. The germline V gene has CDR1 SGHRS and CDR2 YFSETQ.